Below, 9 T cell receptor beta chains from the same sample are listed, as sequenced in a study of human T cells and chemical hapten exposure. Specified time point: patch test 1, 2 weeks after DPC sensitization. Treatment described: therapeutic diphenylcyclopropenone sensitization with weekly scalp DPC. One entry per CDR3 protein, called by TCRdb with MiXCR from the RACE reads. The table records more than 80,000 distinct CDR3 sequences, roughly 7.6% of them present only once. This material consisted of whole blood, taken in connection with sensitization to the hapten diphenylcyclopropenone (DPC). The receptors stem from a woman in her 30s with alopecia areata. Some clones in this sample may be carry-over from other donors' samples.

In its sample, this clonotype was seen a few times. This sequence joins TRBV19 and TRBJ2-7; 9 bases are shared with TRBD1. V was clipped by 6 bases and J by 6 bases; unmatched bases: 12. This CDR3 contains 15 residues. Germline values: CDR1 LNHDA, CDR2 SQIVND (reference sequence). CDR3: CASSQTGTGLTEQYF. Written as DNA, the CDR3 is TGTGCCAGTAGCCAAACCGGGACAGGGTTGACCGAGCAGTACTTC.

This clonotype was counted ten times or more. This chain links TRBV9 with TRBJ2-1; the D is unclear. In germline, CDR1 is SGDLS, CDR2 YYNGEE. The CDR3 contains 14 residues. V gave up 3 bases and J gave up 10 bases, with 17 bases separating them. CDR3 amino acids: CASSANDLGGEQFF. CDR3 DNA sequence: TGTGCCAGCAGCGCGAATGATTTGGGTGGCGAGCAGTTCTTC.

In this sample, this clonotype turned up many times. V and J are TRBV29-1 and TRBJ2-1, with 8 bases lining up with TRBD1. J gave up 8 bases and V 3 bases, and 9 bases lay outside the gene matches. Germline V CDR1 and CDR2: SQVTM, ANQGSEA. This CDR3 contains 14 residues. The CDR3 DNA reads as TGCAGCGTTGACGGGCAGGGGGCGGGTGATGAGCAGTTCTTC. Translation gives CSVDGQGAGDEQFF.

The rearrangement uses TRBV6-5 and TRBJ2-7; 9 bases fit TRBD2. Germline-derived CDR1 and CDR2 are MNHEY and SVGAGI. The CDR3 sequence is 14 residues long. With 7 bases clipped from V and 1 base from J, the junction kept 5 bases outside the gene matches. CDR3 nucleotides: TGTGCCAGCAAAGCGGGGGGACGGTCCTACGAGCAGTACTTC. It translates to CASKAGGRSYEQYF.

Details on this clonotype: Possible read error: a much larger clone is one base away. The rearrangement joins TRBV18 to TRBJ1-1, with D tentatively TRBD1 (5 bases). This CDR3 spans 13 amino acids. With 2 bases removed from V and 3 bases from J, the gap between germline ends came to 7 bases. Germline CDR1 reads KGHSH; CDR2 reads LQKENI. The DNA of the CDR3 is TGTGCCAGCTCACCAGGAGGGGACACTGAAGCTTTCTTT. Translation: CASSPGGDTEAFF.

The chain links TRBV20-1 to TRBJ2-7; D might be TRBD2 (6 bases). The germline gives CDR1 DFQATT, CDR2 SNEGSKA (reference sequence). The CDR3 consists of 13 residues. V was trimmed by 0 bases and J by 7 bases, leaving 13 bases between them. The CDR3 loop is CSARDLKGLEQYF. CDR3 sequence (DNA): TGCAGTGCTAGAGATCTTAAGGGACTGGAGCAGTACTTC.

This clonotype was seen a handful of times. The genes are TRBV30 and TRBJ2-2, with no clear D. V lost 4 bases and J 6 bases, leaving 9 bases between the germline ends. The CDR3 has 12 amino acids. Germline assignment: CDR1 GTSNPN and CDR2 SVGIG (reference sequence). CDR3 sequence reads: CAWTLQPGELFF. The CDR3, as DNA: TGTGCCTGGACCTTACAGCCCGGGGAGCTGTTTTTT.

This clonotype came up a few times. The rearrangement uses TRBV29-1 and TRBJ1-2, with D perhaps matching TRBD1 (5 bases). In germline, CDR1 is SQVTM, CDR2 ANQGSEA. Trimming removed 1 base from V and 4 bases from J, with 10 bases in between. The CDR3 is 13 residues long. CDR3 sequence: CSVEGNRFYGYTF. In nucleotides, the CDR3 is TGCAGCGTTGAAGGGAACAGGTTCTATGGCTACACCTTC.

The CDR3 DNA is TGTGCCAGTACCCCTAGCGGGGCCGCCAAAAACATTCAGTACTTC. Residues: CASTPSGAAKNIQYF. The V and J genes are TRBV19 and TRBJ2-4; 9 bases map to TRBD2. The CDR3 totals 15 residues. Trimming at V came to 7 bases and at J to 1 base, leaving 5 bases not matched to a gene. CDR1 LNHDA and CDR2 SQIVND come from the germline V gene (reference sequence).